Listed here is a single T cell receptor beta chain. Original processing notes: Amplifying reference gene primers gave estimates of nucleated cell counts. The repertoire was sequenced with immunoSEQ multiplex PCR; TCRdb's copy has only in-frame clones and lacks some. For V, J and clone size, that table is used; D and trimming come from the DNA. The profile covers nearly 250,000 clones, with roughly 79% appearing a single time and over 1.5% taken by the ten largest. Germline V gene sequence: CDR1 SGHVS, CDR2 FNYEAQ. Trimming at V came to 1 base and at J to 1 base, leaving 3 bases not matched to a gene. The CDR3 loop spans 15 amino acids. The entry originates in a study of blood T cell repertoires in COVID-19. Study details: The origin of the acute and convalescent COVID-19 samples was the United States, Italy and Spain. Sources were T cells, B-cell-depleted T cells, or PBMCs; the material itself was cDNA or gDNA.

V is TRBV7-6 and J is TRBJ2-7; 8 nucleotides agree with TRBD2. The sample was peripheral blood. The TCR originated in a woman aged 80 or over with acute or convalescent COVID-19. CDR3 region: CASSLDSSGSYEQYF. CDR3 coding DNA: TGTGCCAGCAGCTTAGATTCTAGCGGGTCCTACGAGCAGTACTTC.